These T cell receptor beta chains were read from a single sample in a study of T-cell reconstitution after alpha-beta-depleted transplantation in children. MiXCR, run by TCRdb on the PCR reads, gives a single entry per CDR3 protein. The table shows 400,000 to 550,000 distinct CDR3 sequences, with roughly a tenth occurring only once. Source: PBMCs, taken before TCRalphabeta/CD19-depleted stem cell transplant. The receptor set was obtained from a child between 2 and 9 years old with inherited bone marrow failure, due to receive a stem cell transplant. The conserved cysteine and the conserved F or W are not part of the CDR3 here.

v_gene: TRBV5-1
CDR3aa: ASSLDAGGDWSREQY

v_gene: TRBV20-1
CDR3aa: SASWAGGRSGELF

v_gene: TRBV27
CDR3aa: ASSFSGNAYEQY

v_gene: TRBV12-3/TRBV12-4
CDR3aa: ASSTGQGQETQY

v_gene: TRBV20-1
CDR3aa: SAPPGRPRSYEQY

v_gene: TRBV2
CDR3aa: ASRPGQLTDTQY

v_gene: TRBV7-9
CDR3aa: ASSFDRGSTNEKLF

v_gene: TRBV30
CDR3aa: AWTHLLALYNEQF

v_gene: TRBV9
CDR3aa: ASSPDPSTDTQY

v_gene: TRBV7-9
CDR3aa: ASSVGDSSTDTQY

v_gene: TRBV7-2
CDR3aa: ASSLAVQQNTEAF

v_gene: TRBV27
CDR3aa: ASSPTTGPYEQY

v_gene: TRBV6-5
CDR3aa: ASSYSNYNGYT

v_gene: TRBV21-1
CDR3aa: ASSPGDSPSTDTQY

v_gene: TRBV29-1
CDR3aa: SVEGQGEF

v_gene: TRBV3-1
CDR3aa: ASSRFGAQY

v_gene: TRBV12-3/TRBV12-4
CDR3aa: ASSLGGPEAF

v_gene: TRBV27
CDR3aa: ASRSLSPPEWPQH